This is a list of T cell receptor beta chains from one sample in a study. TCRdb analysed the 5' RACE reads with MiXCR anew, one entry per CDR3 protein. The sample carries approximately 9,000 distinct CDR3 sequences, approximately 31% recorded once. What was sequenced was Tregs sorted from blood. The receptors come from a female donor with breast cancer. The CDR3 runs from the conserved cysteine through the conserved F or W. The D gene is left open where the match is weak. Clone size is stated in some rows and not others, as once, few, many or a class when expanded.

j_call: TRBJ2-5
clone_size: NA
d_call: TRBD2
v_call: TRBV30
cdr3_aa: CAWSDSGRSTQYF
cdr3_nt: TGTGCATGGAGTGACAGCGGGAGAAGTACCCAGTACTTC

j_call: TRBJ1-2
clone_size: NA
d_call: NA
v_call: TRBV20-1
cdr3_aa: CSARDRTSGYTF
cdr3_nt: TGCAGTGCTAGAGATCGAACCTCTGGCTACACCTTC

j_call: TRBJ2-5
clone_size: NA
d_call: NA
v_call: TRBV11-2
cdr3_aa: CASSPGTPGAQYF
cdr3_nt: TGTGCCAGCAGCCCAGGGACCCCAGGAGCCCAGTACTTC

j_call: TRBJ1-5
clone_size: medium-sized
d_call: TRBD1
v_call: TRBV20-1
cdr3_aa: CSATQGTSNQPQHF
cdr3_nt: TGCAGTGCCACACAGGGGACTAGCAATCAGCCCCAGCATTTT

j_call: TRBJ2-7
clone_size: few
d_call: TRBD2
v_call: TRBV18
cdr3_aa: CASSAESGTSGEQYF
cdr3_nt: TGTGCCAGCTCAGCCGAATCCGGGACTAGCGGCGAGCAGTACTTC

j_call: TRBJ2-2
clone_size: large
d_call: NA
v_call: TRBV10-3
cdr3_aa: CAIRQGAGELFF
cdr3_nt: TGTGCCATCAGGCAGGGTGCCGGGGAGCTGTTTTTT

j_call: TRBJ1-5
clone_size: NA
d_call: TRBD1
v_call: TRBV29-1
cdr3_aa: CSVAQGVAQPQHF
cdr3_nt: TGCAGCGTTGCGCAGGGGGTGGCTCAGCCCCAGCATTTT

j_call: TRBJ2-4
clone_size: NA
d_call: NA
v_call: TRBV3-1
cdr3_aa: CASSVEKGQNIQYF
cdr3_nt: TGTGCCAGCAGCGTAGAGAAGGGCCAAAACATTCAGTACTTC

j_call: TRBJ2-1
clone_size: NA
d_call: TRBD2
v_call: TRBV20-1
cdr3_aa: CSARVFLAGPSYNEQFF
cdr3_nt: TGCAGTGCTAGAGTGTTCTTAGCGGGACCTTCCTACAATGAGCAGTTCTTC

j_call: TRBJ1-2
clone_size: NA
d_call: NA
v_call: TRBV20-1
cdr3_aa: CSAYRDHPANYGYTF
cdr3_nt: TGCAGTGCCTACCGGGACCACCCAGCTAACTATGGCTACACCTTC

j_call: TRBJ2-1
clone_size: NA
d_call: TRBD2
v_call: TRBV7-9
cdr3_aa: CASSRTSGSCEQFF
cdr3_nt: TGTGCCAGCAGCCGGACTAGCGGGAGTTGTGAGCAGTTCTTC

j_call: TRBJ1-1
clone_size: NA
d_call: NA
v_call: TRBV7-2
cdr3_aa: CASSLRRNTEASF
cdr3_nt: TGTGCCAGCAGCCTCAGGAGGAACACTGAAGCTTCCTTT

j_call: TRBJ2-1
clone_size: NA
d_call: TRBD1
v_call: TRBV6-2/TRBV6-3
cdr3_aa: CASSYLSGQGADGEQFF
cdr3_nt: TGTGCCAGCAGTTACCTCAGCGGACAGGGGGCGGATGGTGAGCAGTTCTTC

j_call: TRBJ2-5
clone_size: few
d_call: TRBD2
v_call: TRBV4-1
cdr3_aa: CASSQVNVGLAGGETQYF
cdr3_nt: TGCGCCAGCAGCCAAGTGAATGTGGGACTAGCGGGAGGGGAGACCCAGTACTTC

j_call: TRBJ2-6
clone_size: NA
d_call: NA
v_call: TRBV6-1
cdr3_aa: CASSEGFSGANVLTF
cdr3_nt: TGTGCCAGCAGTGAAGGTTTCTCTGGGGCCAACGTCCTGACTTTC